This T cell receptor (beta chain) appears in the sequencing data of a study of T cell repertoires in cytomegalovirus infection. About the research overall: In public TCR beta signatures, there were indications of both CMV infection and matching HLA type. General observations from the study: The ex vivo response was dominated by HLA-C-restricted CMV-specific TCR beta clonotypes. Public TCR beta family frequency separated CMV-and-HLA carriers, including in an independent cohort.

CDR1 and CDR2 from the germline V gene are SGHAT and FQNNGV. This CDR3 is built from 14 residues. V trimming: 4 bases; J trimming: 8 bases; junction bases outside the gene matches: 6. TCRdb ran MiXCR on the reads and lists one entry per CDR3 protein. This table has 150,000 to 200,000 distinct CDR3 sequences, approximately 30% appearing once. Of note for this clonotype: Antigen: not known.

The chain has TRBV11-2 and TRBJ2-3, with 10 bases fitting TRBD2. What was sequenced was PBMCs. The sequence derives from a human donor in good health (CMV status not recorded). Some clones in this sample may be carry-over from other donors' samples. CDR3 coding DNA: TGTGCCAGCAGCTCCAGCGGGGGGGCCGCTACGCAGTATTTT. Its translation is CASSSSGGAATQYF.